This paragraph covers one T cell receptor beta chain sequence. As yet, its antigen is unknown. Unique molecular identifiers were built into the TCR beta cDNA libraries. TCRdb reprocessed the PCR reads with MiXCR, giving one entry per CDR3 protein. The profile shows hundreds of thousands of distinct CDR3 sequences, 55% to 60% of them singletons. V shed 6 bases and J shed 0 bases, with 9 bases lying between them. Germline CDR1 reads DFQATT; CDR2 reads SNEGSKA (reference sequence). This CDR3 is 14 amino acids long. This specimen comes from a study of post-analysis software for immune sequencing data. The wider study: Relapsing-remitting, secondary progressive and progressive-relapsing multiple sclerosis courses were included.

Overall study results and limits: Diversity measured as normalized Chao1 was significantly lower in multiple sclerosis patients than in controls. Those samples that were prepared in the same batch co-clustered strongly by F measure. In patients, TRBV5-6, TRBV5-1 and TRBV20-1 belonged to five TRBV segments found more frequently than in controls.

The origin of this receptor is a girl aged 2-10 years with multiple sclerosis. Sequencing used blood. V is TRBV20-1 and J is TRBJ2-6; D possibly corresponds to TRBD1 (6 bases). The CDR3 bases are TGCAGTGCGAGACAGGACTCTGGGGCCAACGTCCTGACTTTC. Protein: CSARQDSGANVLTF.